Each of the 16 T cell receptor beta chains below was sequenced from the same sample in a study of cytomegalovirus exposure and HLA in healthy donors. It was with 60 Vbeta and 13 Jbeta primers that the PCR ran. Clones were sequenced by immunoSEQ multiplex PCR, and TCRdb holds only the in-frame ones, with some missing. This sample has around 140,000 clones, with around 72% found just once. Sequencing was performed on PBMCs. The source is a woman in her late teens or twenties in good health and CMV-seronegative.

This chain uses TRBV15 with TRBJ2-5; the D gene is possibly TRBD1 (5 bases). The CDR3 consists of 15 residues. In germline, CDR1 is LNHNV, CDR2 YYDKDF (reference sequence). The ends were cut back, 1 base at V and 2 bases at J, with 11 bases in the middle. The CDR3 spells CATSRAPQVQETQYF. In nucleotides, the CDR3 is TGTGCCACCAGCAGAGCCCCACAGGTACAAGAGACCCAGTACTTC.

The V gene is TRBV29-1, the J gene TRBJ2-1; 10 bases align to TRBD2. Germline V gene lookup returns CDR1 SQVTM and CDR2 ANQGSEA. The V gene end was trimmed by 5 bases and the J gene end by 8 bases; junction bases not matched to a gene: 6. This CDR3 contains 13 residues. The CDR3 region is CSVLASGSYEQFF. The CDR3 DNA reads as TGCAGCGTTCTAGCTAGCGGGAGCTATGAGCAGTTCTTC.

The CDR3 nucleotides read TGCAGCGTTGAATCCGAGGACAGGGGACTTGGCTACACCTTC. It yields the protein CSVESEDRGLGYTF. The V and J genes are TRBV29-1 and TRBJ1-2, with TRBD1 matching over 9 bases. V gave up 2 bases and J gave up 7 bases; unmatched junction bases: 8. Germline CDR1 and CDR2: SQVTM and ANQGSEA. The CDR3 totals 14 residues.

The genes are TRBV27 and TRBJ1-5, with TRBD1 matching 9 bases. V lost 4 bases, J lost 7 bases, and 8 bases stayed unmatched. CDR3 length: 15 amino acids. The germline CDR1 and CDR2 sequences are MNHEY and SMNVEV (reference sequence). CDR3 sequence reads: CASSSLDRGWQPQHF. CDR3 nucleotides: TGTGCCAGCAGTTCCCTGGACAGGGGATGGCAGCCCCAGCATTTT.

This sequence joins TRBV20-1 and TRBJ1-1; D not resolved. Trimming left V 4 bases short and J 3 bases short, with 6 bases between. The CDR3 runs to 11 residues. CDR1 DFQATT and CDR2 SNEGSKA come from the germline V gene (reference sequence). CDR3 nucleotide sequence: TGCAGTGCTACCAGCGACACTGAAGCTTTCTTT. This gives the protein CSATSDTEAFF.

The genes are TRBV9 and TRBJ2-6, with a tentative D call TRBD1 (6 bases). The CDR3 extends over 16 amino acids. Deletions cut 4 bases from V and 1 base from J, with 12 bases between. The germline V gene has CDR1 SGDLS and CDR2 YYNGEE. DNA for the CDR3: TGTGCCAGCAGCTTACCAGGGGCGTCTGGGGCCAACGTCCTGACTTTC. This translates into CASSLPGASGANVLTF.

A few counts support this clone. The chain links TRBV7-9 to TRBJ2-3; 8 positions agree with TRBD1. The germline V gene encodes CDR1 SEHNR and CDR2 FQNEAQ (reference sequence). The CDR3 spans 15 residues. The V segment lost 3 bases and the J segment 2 bases; nucleotides outside the gene matches: 4. As DNA, the CDR3 is TGTGCCAGCAGCTTCCGGGACAGGACCACAGATACGCAGTATTTT. Amino acid sequence: CASSFRDRTTDTQYF.

This chain uses TRBV6-5 with TRBJ1-1; 7 nucleotides line up with TRBD1. The trim removed 2 bases at V and 0 bases at J, leaving 6 bases unmatched. The CDR3 has 16 amino acids. The V gene's germline CDR1 is MNHEY and CDR2 SVGAGI. CDR3 protein: CASSYGAGGLNTEAFF. CDR3 nucleotide sequence: TGTGCCAGCAGTTACGGGGCAGGGGGGCTGAACACTGAAGCTTTCTTT.

This rearrangement joins TRBV29-1 to TRBJ2-1; 8 positions agree with TRBD2. This CDR3 is 14 amino acids long. Trimming took 3 bases from V and 5 from J; bases not matched to a gene: 6. Germline V gene lookup returns CDR1 SQVTM and CDR2 ANQGSEA. DNA for the CDR3: TGCAGCGTTGACCCGGGAGGGGAAAACAATGAGCAGTTCTTC. This gives the protein CSVDPGGENNEQFF.

Only a few counts were recorded for this clone. This chain uses TRBV7-2 with TRBJ1-4; tentatively, D is TRBD1 (6 bases). Trimming took 3 bases from V and 4 from J, leaving 15 bases between them. The CDR3 has 16 amino acids. CDR1 is SGHTA and CDR2 is FQGNSA in the germline V gene. The CDR3 DNA follows: TGTGCCAGCAGCTTGCATACAGGGTATCGTAATGAAAAACTGTTTTTT. Translation: CASSLHTGYRNEKLFF.

This clone came up a few times. The chain couples TRBV7-6 to TRBJ2-1; D is possibly TRBD2 (5 bases). From germline, CDR1 is SGHVS and CDR2 FNYEAQ. This CDR3 region has 15 residues. V lost 3 bases and J 2 bases, leaving 11 bases between the germline ends. CDR3 residues: CASSFVRGTYNEQFF. DNA of the CDR3: TGTGCCAGCAGCTTTGTAAGAGGGACCTACAATGAGCAGTTCTTC.

This clone was counted between two and nine times. V usage is TRBV30 and J usage is TRBJ2-4; D perhaps matches TRBD2 (6 bases). Germline loops: CDR1 GTSNPN, CDR2 SVGIG (reference sequence). CDR3 length: 14 amino acids. V lost 3 bases, J lost 4 bases, and 13 bases lay in between. The CDR3 DNA reads as TGTGCCTGGAGGACAAGCGGAGGGAAAAACATTCAGTACTTC. Its protein product is CAWRTSGGKNIQYF.

This chain connects TRBV18 to TRBJ2-1, with 7 bases aligning to TRBD1. Germline V gives CDR1 KGHSH, CDR2 LQKENI. Losses at the gene ends were 0 bases for V and 4 bases for J; bases not matched to a gene: 3. This CDR3 has 15 amino acids. CDR3 nucleotide sequence: TGTGCCAGCTCACCACCGGGGACAGATTACAATGAGCAGTTCTTC. Translating it yields CASSPPGTDYNEQFF.

J is TRBJ2-7 and V is TRBV10-3; TRBD1 matches at 9 bases. Germline CDR1 is ENHRY and CDR2 is SYGVKD. The CDR3 consists of 14 residues. V lost 3 bases to trimming and J lost 3 bases; unmatched junction nucleotides: 3. CDR3 amino acids: CAISERGQGYEQYF. The CDR3 DNA reads TGTGCCATCAGTGAAAGGGGACAGGGCTACGAGCAGTACTTC.

In this sample, this clone turned up once. V is TRBV5-1 and J is TRBJ2-1, with D possibly being TRBD2 (5 bases). This CDR3 is 14 amino acids long. The ends were cut back, 0 bases at V and 3 bases at J, with 7 bases in the middle. Germline CDR1 is SGHRS and CDR2 is YFSETQ. The DNA for the CDR3 is TGCGCCAGCAGCTTGGCGGCGGGCTACAATGAGCAGTTCTTC. Translated: CASSLAAGYNEQFF.

The genes are TRBV11-2 and TRBJ2-1; the D is unclear. Looked up from germline, CDR1 is SGHAT and CDR2 is FQNNGV. The V gene lost 1 base and the J gene lost 5 bases, with 12 bases spanning the gap. CDR3 length equals 15 residues. The chain's CDR3 is CASSLGPDSHNEQFF. The CDR3 DNA follows: TGTGCCAGCAGCTTAGGGCCAGATTCCCACAATGAGCAGTTCTTC.